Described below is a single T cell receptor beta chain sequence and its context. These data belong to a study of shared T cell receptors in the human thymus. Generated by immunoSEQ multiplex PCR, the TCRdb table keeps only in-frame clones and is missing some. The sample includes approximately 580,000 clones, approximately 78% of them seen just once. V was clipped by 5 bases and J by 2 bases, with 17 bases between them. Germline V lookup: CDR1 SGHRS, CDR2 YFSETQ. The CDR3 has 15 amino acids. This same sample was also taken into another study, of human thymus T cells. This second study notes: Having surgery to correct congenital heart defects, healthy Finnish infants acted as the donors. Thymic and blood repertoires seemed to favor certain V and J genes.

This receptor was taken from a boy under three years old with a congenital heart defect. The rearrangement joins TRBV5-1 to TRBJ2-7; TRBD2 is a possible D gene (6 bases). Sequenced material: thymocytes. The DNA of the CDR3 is TGCGCCAGCAGGGGATCCGGGACTTCAACCTACGAGCAGTACTTC. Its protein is CASRGSGTSTYEQYF. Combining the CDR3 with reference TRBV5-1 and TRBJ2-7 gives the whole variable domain KAGVTQTPRYLIKTRGQQVTLSCSPISGHRSVSWYQQTPGQGLQFLFEYFSETQRNKGNFPGRFSGRQFSNSRSEMNVSTLELGDSALYLCASRGSGTSTYEQYFGPGTRLTVT.